Presented here are 26 T cell receptor beta chains from one specimen sequenced in a study of beta chain features in type 1 diabetes. Every bit of the isolated RNA underwent reverse transcription, so sequencing read expressed TCRB transcripts. Some clones are missing from TCRdb's copy, which holds only in-frame ones; the method was immunoSEQ multiplex PCR. The sample lists some 250,000 clones, 25% to 35% occurring once. The specimen sequenced was central memory CD4+ T cells from blood. Receptors were obtained from a man aged 25 to 40 in good health.

In its sample, this clone was seen a few times. The chain joins TRBV11-2 to TRBJ1-1, with 7 nucleotides matching TRBD1. J gave up 5 bases and V 5 bases, and 5 bases lay outside the gene matches. Germline loops: CDR1 SGHAT, CDR2 FQNNGV. CDR3 size: 13 residues. The DNA for the CDR3 is TGTGCCAGCAGCACACAGGGGAGGACTGAAGCTTTCTTT. Translating it yields CASSTQGRTEAFF. The whole variable domain, filled in from reference TRBV11-2 and TRBJ1-1, reads EAGVAQSPRYKIIEKRQSVAFWCNPISGHATLYWYQQILGQGPKLLIQFQNNGVVDDSQLPKDRFSAERLKGVDSTLKIQPAKLEDSAVYLCASSTQGRTEAFFGQGTRLTVV.

The chain links TRBV6-1 to TRBJ1-5; D not certain. Trimming cost V 6 bases and J 0 bases, with 9 bases left between them. The CDR3 runs 14 residues. CDR1 and CDR2 from the germline V gene are MNHNS and SASEGT. CDR3 coding DNA: TGTGCCAGCAGCCGAGAGGGTAGCAATCAGCCCCAGCATTTT. Translated: CASSREGSNQPQHF.

CDR3 in amino acids: CASSPLGGGTQYF. The CDR3 DNA reads TGTGCCAGCAGCCCCCTGGGAGGGGGGACCCAGTACTTC. V is TRBV7-9 and J is TRBJ2-5, with D possibly matching TRBD2 (7 bases). Germline assignment: CDR1 SEHNR and CDR2 FQNEAQ (reference sequence). The CDR3 spans 13 residues. The ends were cut back, 5 bases at V and 7 bases at J, with 14 bases in the middle.

V gene TRBV30 combines with J gene TRBJ2-3, with D perhaps TRBD2 (7 bases). Germline CDR1 reads GTSNPN; CDR2 reads SVGIG (reference sequence). V dropped 3 bases and J dropped 6 bases, with 22 bases sitting between them. This CDR3 contains 16 residues. In DNA form, the CDR3 reads TGTGCCTGGAGCGCGGGGGATCTCTCAGGGGCCGATACGCAGTATTTT. Its protein is CAWSAGDLSGADTQYF.

This clone appeared a single time. Here the CDR3 DNA reads TGCAGCGCCGGGGCTAGCGCACAAGAGACCCAGTACTTC. The encoded protein is CSAGASAQETQYF. The rearrangement uses TRBV29-1 and TRBJ2-5; tentative D call: TRBD2 (6 bases). The CDR3 runs 13 residues. V lost 7 bases and J 2 bases, leaving 14 bases between the germline ends. CDR1 is SQVTM and CDR2 is ANQGSEA in the germline V gene.

This rearrangement joins TRBV2 to TRBJ1-6; unclear D gene. The germline V gene encodes CDR1 SNHLY and CDR2 FYNNEI. The CDR3 has 13 residues. Between the trimmed V and J ends, which lost 1 base and 6 bases, there was a span of 4 bases. The CDR3 region is CASSEVLNSPLHF. In DNA form, the CDR3 reads TGTGCCAGCAGTGAAGTTCTTAATTCACCCCTCCACTTT.

In its sample, this clone was seen a few times. The chain links TRBV30 to TRBJ1-1; D call uncertain. Trimming removed 1 base at V and 0 bases at J, with 6 bases between. The length of the CDR3 is 13 residues. Per the germline V gene, CDR1 is GTSNPN and CDR2 is SVGIG (reference sequence). The CDR3: CAWSDGLNTEAFF. The CDR3 nucleotides read TGTGCCTGGAGTGACGGATTGAACACTGAAGCTTTCTTT.

V gene TRBV7-2 combines with J gene TRBJ2-1; tentative D call: TRBD2 (6 bases). The CDR3 spans 16 residues. Germline CDR1 is SGHTA and CDR2 is FQGNSA. The V gene lost 5 bases and the J gene lost 3 bases, with 17 bases spanning the gap. The CDR3 coding sequence is TGTGCCAGCAGCCCTCGTCGGGAGTCACTCTACAATGAGCAGTTCTTC. Translation: CASSPRRESLYNEQFF.

V is TRBV7-2 and J is TRBJ1-1; D is perhaps TRBD1 (5 bases). The CDR3 covers 14 residues. The germline V and J ends were trimmed by 0 bases and 4 bases, with 9 bases remaining between them. CDR1 SGHTA and CDR2 FQGNSA come from the germline V gene. CDR3 coding DNA: TGTGCCAGCAGCTTAGCCGCCGGGGCCACTGAAGCTTTCTTT. Amino acids: CASSLAAGATEAFF. Filled out from reference TRBV7-2 and TRBJ1-1, the complete variable domain reads GAGVSQSPSNKVTEKGKDVELRCDPISGHTALYWYRQSLGQGLEFLIYFQGNSAPDKSGLPSDRFSAERTGGSVSTLTIQRTQQEDSAVYLCASSLAAGATEAFFGQGTRLTVV.

In its sample, this clone was seen a few times. V usage is TRBV6-1 and J usage is TRBJ2-7, with D uncertain. The CDR3 loop spans 11 amino acids. The ends were cut back, 8 bases at V and 6 bases at J, with 11 bases in the middle. CDR1 MNHNS and CDR2 SASEGT come from the germline V gene. The CDR3 sequence is CASVLRSEQYV. Written as DNA, the CDR3 is TGTGCCAGCGTACTGCGGTCCGAGCAGTACGTC.

The chain carries TRBV7-2 and TRBJ2-7, with a possible D match to TRBD1 (6 bases). V shed 1 base and J shed 6 bases, with 7 bases lying between them. The germline V gene has CDR1 SGHTA and CDR2 FQGNSA. There are 12 residues in the CDR3. CDR3 amino acids: CASSLGGGEQYF. As DNA, the CDR3 is TGTGCCAGCAGCTTAGGAGGGGGCGAGCAGTACTTC.

In this sample, this clone turned up a few times. This sample also contains other DNA sequences that code for the same CDR3. The gene calls are TRBV29-1 and TRBJ2-5; a possible D gene is TRBD1 (7 bases). CDR1 SQVTM and CDR2 ANQGSEA come from the germline V gene. With 6 bases removed from V and 5 bases from J, the gap between germline ends came to 19 bases. This CDR3 spans 14 amino acids. The CDR3 sequence: CSVGLEAGGETQYF. CDR3 DNA: TGCAGCGTGGGGTTGGAGGCAGGGGGGGAGACCCAGTACTTC.

There are a few counts of this clone. The V gene is TRBV15, the J gene TRBJ1-1; D unresolved. This CDR3 contains 15 residues. Trimming stripped 0 bases from V and 1 base from J, with 9 bases between. Germline-derived CDR1 and CDR2 are LNHNV and YYDKDF (reference sequence). The CDR3 loop reads CATSRDSAGNTEAFF. The CDR3 DNA is TGTGCCACCAGCAGAGATTCGGCAGGGAACACTGAAGCTTTCTTT. The entire variable domain, with the rest obtained from reference TRBV15 and TRBJ1-1, is as follows: DAMVIQNPRYQVTQFGKPVTLSCSQTLNHNVMYWYQQKSSQAPKLLFHYYDKDFNNEADTPDNFQSRRPNTSFCFLDIRSPGLGDTAMYLCATSRDSAGNTEAFFGQGTRLTVV.

This clone was seen a few times. The chain couples TRBV12-5 to TRBJ1-1, with 8 bases that match TRBD1. CDR3 size: 19 residues. With 2 bases clipped from V and 1 base from J, the junction kept 15 bases outside the gene matches. The germline CDR1 and CDR2 sequences are LGHNT and FRNRAP. CDR3 loop: CASGLPQLDRDVWNTEAFF. The DNA of the CDR3 is TGTGCTAGTGGTTTGCCCCAGCTGGACAGGGATGTGTGGAACACTGAAGCTTTCTTT.

The chain couples TRBV9 to TRBJ2-5, with TRBD2 matching 10 bases. V lost 4 bases and J lost 5; bases outside the gene matches: 8. The CDR3 has 15 amino acids. Germline-derived CDR1 and CDR2 are SGDLS and YYNGEE. CDR3 amino acids: CASSTPSGSIETQYF. The CDR3 bases are TGTGCCAGCAGCACCCCTAGCGGGAGCATCGAGACCCAGTACTTC.

The V call is TRBV30, the J call TRBJ1-1; D is uncertain. The CDR3 has 12 residues. The V gene's germline CDR1 is GTSNPN and CDR2 SVGIG (reference sequence). The ends were cut back, 4 bases at V and 1 base at J, with 7 bases in the middle. The CDR3 nucleotides are TGTGCCTGGACGACCGCGAACACTGAAGCTTTCTTT. Its protein product is CAWTTANTEAFF. Combining the CDR3 with reference TRBV30 and TRBJ1-1 gives the whole variable domain SQTIHQWPATLVQPVGSPLSLECTVEGTSNPNLYWYRQAAGRGLQLLFYSVGIGQISSEVPQNLSASRPQDRQFILSSKKLLLSDSGFYLCAWTTANTEAFFGQGTRLTVV.

This clone has just a few counts. V gene TRBV23-1 combines with J gene TRBJ1-6, with 9 bases matching TRBD1. TRBV23-1 falls under the ORF class, with uncertain function. V gave up 6 bases and J gave up 5 bases; unmatched junction bases: 8. The CDR3 spans 16 residues. CDR3 sequence: CASRRLRDRDNSPLHF. The CDR3 DNA reads TGCGCCAGCAGAAGACTCCGGGACAGGGATAATTCACCCCTCCACTTT.

This rearrangement joins TRBV29-1 to TRBJ1-1; D gene uncertain. V was trimmed by 4 bases and J by 6 bases, leaving 12 bases between them. CDR3 length: 12 amino acids. Germline CDR1 SQVTM, CDR2 ANQGSEA. CDR3 in amino acids: CSVVRGSSEAFF. DNA for the CDR3: TGCAGCGTTGTTCGGGGAAGTTCTGAAGCTTTCTTT.

This clone was seen more than once but under ten times. The chain couples TRBV30 to TRBJ1-1; 8 nucleotides agree with TRBD1. CDR3 length equals 12 residues. CDR1 and CDR2 from the germline V gene are GTSNPN and SVGIG (reference sequence). Trimming cost V 3 bases and J 7 bases; bases outside gene matches: 4. CDR3 in DNA: TGTGCCTGGAGGGACAGGGACGTTGAAGCTTTCTTT. Its translation is CAWRDRDVEAFF.

There are a few counts of this clone. The CDR3 protein is CASSVEASGYVTDTQYF. The CDR3 nucleotides read TGTGCCAGCAGTGTCGAGGCTAGCGGGTATGTCACAGATACGCAGTATTTT. V is TRBV6-1 and J is TRBJ2-3; 8 nucleotides line up with TRBD2. From germline, CDR1 is MNHNS and CDR2 SASEGT. The J segment lost 2 bases and the V segment lost 4 bases, leaving 11 bases of the junction unmatched. This CDR3 is 17 amino acids long.

The V call is TRBV29-1, the J call TRBJ2-1, with D perhaps being TRBD1 or TRBD2 (5 bases each). Germline-derived CDR1 and CDR2 are SQVTM and ANQGSEA. Trimming took 3 bases from V and 0 from J, leaving 9 bases between them. CDR3 size: 14 residues. The CDR3 DNA reads as TGCAGCGTTGATGGGGGAGACTCCTACAATGAGCAGTTCTTC. This translates into CSVDGGDSYNEQFF.

Details on this clone: A much larger clone lies a single base off, so this may be a read error. The genes are TRBV10-3 and TRBJ2-6; D is unresolved. The CDR3 covers 13 residues. Germline CDR1 ENHRY, CDR2 SYGVKD. Trimming cost V 8 bases and J 2 bases, with 7 bases left between them. The CDR3 loop is CAISGAGANVLTF. CDR3 DNA: TGTGCCATCTCGGGCGCTGGGGCCAACGTCCTGACTTTC.

The chain carries TRBV30 and TRBJ2-5; D not resolved. V shed 1 base and J shed 1 base, with 7 bases lying between them. The CDR3 length is 13 residues. Germline V gene data show CDR1 as GTSNPN and CDR2 as SVGIG (reference sequence). In DNA form, the CDR3 reads TGTGCCTGGAGTGAGGGCAGCCAAGAGACCCAGTACTTC. It is translated as CAWSEGSQETQYF. The variable domain in full, with the rest retrieved from reference TRBV30 and TRBJ2-5, is SQTIHQWPATLVQPVGSPLSLECTVEGTSNPNLYWYRQAAGRGLQLLFYSVGIGQISSEVPQNLSASRPQDRQFILSSKKLLLSDSGFYLCAWSEGSQETQYFGPGTRLLVL.

The rearrangement joins TRBV5-6 to TRBJ2-1; D might be TRBD1 (6 bases). Germline lookup yields CDR1 SGHDT and CDR2 YYEEEE. This CDR3 spans 14 amino acids. The V end lost 0 bases, the J end lost 14 bases, and 18 bases lay between the germline ends. CDR3 nucleotides: TGTGCCAGCAGCTTGGAAGGGCTAGGGGGTCTGAAGTTCTTC. This encodes CASSLEGLGGLKFF. Full variable domain (outside the CDR3, taken from reference TRBV5-6 and TRBJ2-1): DAGVTQSPTHLIKTRGQQVTLRCSPKSGHDTVSWYQQALGQGPQFIFQYYEEEERQRGNFPDRFSGHQFPNYSSELNVNALLLGDSALYLCASSLEGLGGLKFFGPGTRLTVL.

This clone was seen ten or more times. The rearrangement links TRBV27 to TRBJ2-1; TRBD2 aligns across 8 bases. The CDR3 runs 16 residues. V gave up 1 base and J gave up 9 bases; unmatched junction bases: 11. The germline V gene encodes CDR1 MNHEY and CDR2 SMNVEV (reference sequence). In nucleotides, the CDR3 is TGTGCCAGCAGTTTATACAGCGGGAGAGGTCGGGGTGAGCAGTTCTTC. Residues: CASSLYSGRGRGEQFF.

CDR3 in amino acids: CASSYSGSRYEQYF. In DNA, the CDR3 is TGTGCCAGCAGTTATAGCGGGTCCCGCTACGAGCAGTACTTC. The chain couples TRBV25-1 to TRBJ2-7, with 7 bases fitting TRBD2. Germline V lookup: CDR1 MGHDK, CDR2 SYGVNS. The CDR3 spans 14 residues. After removal of 5 bases from V and 3 bases from J, the junction contained 7 bases not matched to a gene.